This is a list of T cell receptor beta chains from one sample in a study of blood T cell repertoires in COVID-19. Some clones are missing from TCRdb's copy, which holds only in-frame ones; the method was immunoSEQ multiplex PCR. This sample has tens of thousands of clones, with approximately 80% found just once. Specimen: peripheral blood. Every receptor here comes from a human donor in a cohort sampled during active COVID-19. The CDR3 runs from the conserved cysteine through the conserved F or W. D genes are given only for firm matches. The size field is filled for only some rows; it gives once, few, many or a size class.

clone_size,d_call,v_call,j_call,cdr3_length,cdr3_nt,cdr3_aa
-,TRBD2,TRBV5-4,TRBJ2-5,16,TGTGCCAGCAGCTTTGGCAGCGGGGGGCGGCAAGAGACCCAGTACTTC,CASSFGSGGRQETQYF
-,-,TRBV4-3,TRBJ2-7,13,TGCGCCAGCAGCCAAGAGTACGGGTACGAGCAGTACTTC,CASSQEYGYEQYF
few,TRBD2,TRBV9,TRBJ2-3,15,TGTGCCAGCAGCGTTAGCGGGAGCTCTGCAGATACGCAGTATTTT,CASSVSGSSADTQYF
-,TRBD1,TRBV3-1/TRBV3-2,TRBJ1-1,14,TGTGCCAGCAGCCAGGGAACAGGGGTCGCGGGGGCTTTCTTT,CASSQGTGVAGAFF
-,-,TRBV6-6,TRBJ1-5,15,TGTGCCAGCAGTTCCCAGACAGTATCCAATCAGCCCCAGCATTTT,CASSSQTVSNQPQHF
-,-,TRBV3-1/TRBV3-2,TRBJ2-1,11,TGTGCCAGCAGCCAGCGCTGGGAGCAGTTCTTC,CASSQRWEQFF
-,TRBD2,TRBV3-1/TRBV3-2,TRBJ2-7,14,TGTGCCAGCAGCACAGCGGGAGCCCGGGACGAGCAGTACTTC,CASSTAGARDEQYF
-,TRBD1,TRBV5-4,TRBJ2-1,14,TGTGCCAGCACAGTGAGACAGGGGTACAATGAGCAGTTCTTC,CASTVRQGYNEQFF
-,-,TRBV10-3,TRBJ2-2,14,TGTGCCATCACAGGACAGACGGGTAACGGGGAGCTGTTTTTT,CAITGQTGNGELFF
-,TRBD1,TRBV14,TRBJ2-7,15,TGTGCCAGCAGCCAACAGGGGGAAAACTCCTACGAGCAGTACTTC,CASSQQGENSYEQYF
few,-,TRBV28,TRBJ2-7,13,TGTGCCAGCAGTTTCGGTTTTTCACGCGAGCAGTACTTC,CASSFGFSREQYF
few,TRBD1,TRBV12-3/TRBV12-4,TRBJ2-1,13,TGTGCCAGCAGTAACAGGGGCTACAATGAGCAGTTCTTC,CASSNRGYNEQFF
-,-,TRBV9,TRBJ2-1,17,TGTGCCAGCAGCGTCGTTGGGGGGGGGCCCGAAGACAATGAGCAGTTCTTC,CASSVVGGGPEDNEQFF
-,TRBD2,TRBV5-1,TRBJ2-1,16,TGCGCCAGCAGCTTGGTTGGGGGTAGCGGGATCAATGAGCAGTTCTTC,CASSLVGGSGINEQFF
-,-,TRBV18,TRBJ1-5,15,TGTGCCAGCTCACCAATGGAGGGTCGGAATCAGCCCCAGCATTTT,CASSPMEGRNQPQHF
-,-,TRBV5-4,TRBJ1-4,16,TGTGCCAGCAGCTTGGCGGGAGGCAGAATAGGGGAAAAACTGTTTTTT,CASSLAGGRIGEKLFF
once,TRBD2,TRBV5-4,TRBJ2-2,17,TGTGCCAGCAGCTTGGGGCTAGCGGGGGGTGGCACCGGGGAGCTGTTTTTT,CASSLGLAGGGTGELFF
-,-,TRBV5-1,TRBJ2-1,14,TGCGCCAGCAGCCTCGGGCTAGGGGATGGCGAGCAGTTCTTC,CASSLGLGDGEQFF
-,TRBD1,TRBV7-2,TRBJ1-1,15,TGTGCCAGCAGCTTATACAGGGGGTTCAACACTGAAGCTTTCTTT,CASSLYRGFNTEAFF
few,TRBD1,TRBV7-9,TRBJ2-5,12,TGTGCCAGCAGCATCAGGGGGGAGACCCAGTACTTC,CASSIRGETQYF
many,-,TRBV19,TRBJ1-5,13,TGTGCCAGTCGACAGAGCCTTAATCAGCCCCAGCATTTT,CASRQSLNQPQHF
-,TRBD2,TRBV5-1,TRBJ2-2,16,TGCGCCAGCAGCTCTCTGACTAGCGGGTCAGGTGGGGAGCTGTTTTTT,CASSSLTSGSGGELFF
-,TRBD2,TRBV7-8,TRBJ2-3,18,TGTGCCAGCAGCTTAGCTACTAGCGGAAGCGGGGGCACAGATACGCAGTATTTT,CASSLATSGSGGTDTQYF
-,TRBD1,TRBV6-5,TRBJ1-6,15,TGTGCCAGCAGTCCAGACAGGGGGCGCGGGTCACCCCTCCACTTT,CASSPDRGRGSPLHF
-,-,TRBV27,TRBJ2-5,15,TGTGCCAGCAGTTCCGGGACACTGTACCAAGAGACCCAGTACTTC,CASSSGTLYQETQYF
-,-,TRBV18,TRBJ1-1,15,TGTGCCAGCTCACCACGGACTGGTTTAAGTGCTGAAGCTTTCTTT,CASSPRTGLSAEAFF
-,-,TRBV9,TRBJ1-3,17,TGTGCCAGCAGCGTAGGTCAGGGCTTACTCTCTGGAAACACCATATATTTT,CASSVGQGLLSGNTIYF
-,TRBD1,TRBV12-5,TRBJ1-6,15,TGTGCTAGTGGTTTAAGGACAGGGAGGAATTCACCCCTCCACTTT,CASGLRTGRNSPLHF
-,TRBD2,TRBV2,TRBJ2-3,13,TGTGCCAGCTCTAGCGGGCTTACAGATACGCAGTATTTT,CASSSGLTDTQYF
-,-,TRBV6-5,TRBJ1-6,13,TGTGCCAGCACCTACGGCGGCAGACCTCAGCGCCACTTT,CASTYGGRPQRHF
-,-,TRBV11-3,TRBJ1-6,16,TGTGCCAGCAGCTTAGATCTGGGGGGAAAGGATTCACCCCTCCACTTT,CASSLDLGGKDSPLHF
-,-,TRBV6-2/TRBV6-3,TRBJ2-7,14,TGTGCCAGCAGCTCGGGGGAGACCCGCGACGAGCAGTACTTC,CASSSGETRDEQYF
-,-,TRBV30,TRBJ1-6,14,TGTGCCTGGAGCGGACAGTTCTTTAATTCACCCCTCCACTTT,CAWSGQFFNSPLHF
-,TRBD1,TRBV25-1,TRBJ2-5,14,TGTGCCAGCAGTGAGAGGGGGCGAATTGAGACCCAGTACTTC,CASSERGRIETQYF
-,-,TRBV7-8,TRBJ1-5,13,TGTGCCAGCAGCTTAGAGAGAGGACAGCCCCAGCATTTT,CASSLERGQPQHF
-,-,TRBV18,TRBJ2-1,15,TGTGCCAGCTCACCAGGAGTACAGGGTTGGAATGAGCAGTTCTTC,CASSPGVQGWNEQFF
-,TRBD2,TRBV6-1,TRBJ2-1,13,TGTGCCAGCAGTGAAGAACTAGCGGAGGAGCAGTTCTTC,CASSEELAEEQFF
few,TRBD1,TRBV3-1/TRBV3-2,TRBJ1-5,14,TGTGCCAGCAGCCCGACAGGGGGATATCAGCCCCAGCATTTT,CASSPTGGYQPQHF
-,-,TRBV15,TRBJ2-7,17,TGTGCCACCAGCAGGGAGTGGACGGGGTCGAGCTCCTACGAGCAGTACTTC,CATSREWTGSSSYEQYF
-,-,TRBV7-2,TRBJ2-2,15,TGTGCCAGCAGCTTACTACCATATAGCACCGGGGAGCTGTTTTTT,CASSLLPYSTGELFF
-,-,TRBV30,TRBJ1-1,11,TGTGCCTGGTTCCAGAACACTGAAGCTTTCTTT,CAWFQNTEAFF
once,-,TRBV10-1,TRBJ2-1,13,TGCGCCAGCGCTGTGGCCGGAGGGCATGAGCAGTTCTTC,CASAVAGGHEQFF
few,-,TRBV30,TRBJ2-7,12,TGTGCCTGGAACCCACAGGGTAACGAGCAGTACTTC,CAWNPQGNEQYF
-,-,TRBV19,TRBJ2-2,14,TGTGCCAGTAGTACTAGGGGGGGTGCCGGGGAGCTGTTTTTT,CASSTRGGAGELFF
-,TRBD1,TRBV6-6,TRBJ1-5,16,TGTGCCAGCAGTACCGAGGACAGGGGTGGCAATCAGCCCCAGCATTTT,CASSTEDRGGNQPQHF
-,TRBD2,TRBV13,TRBJ2-1,18,TGTGCCAGCAGCTCTAGCGGGATAAGGTCGGCGATTGACAATGAGCAGTTCTTC,CASSSSGIRSAIDNEQFF
-,-,TRBV5-1,TRBJ2-7,14,TGCGCCAGCAGCGGGGGACAGCCTACCGGGAGGCAGTACTTC,CASSGGQPTGRQYF
-,TRBD1,TRBV4-3,TRBJ2-1,14,TGCGCCAGCAGCCCTATGACAGGGTCCAATGAGCAGTTCTTC,CASSPMTGSNEQFF
few,TRBD1,TRBV19,TRBJ1-4,15,TGTGCCAGTAGTATAGAGGGACAGACAAATGAAAAACTGTTTTTT,CASSIEGQTNEKLFF
-,TRBD1,TRBV5-1,TRBJ1-1,15,TGCGCCAGCAGCCGATCAGGGGGGATGAACACTGAAGCTTTCTTT,CASSRSGGMNTEAFF
few,TRBD2,TRBV4-1,TRBJ2-5,15,TGCGCCAGCAGCCCACTAGCGGCCGACCAAGAGACCCAGTACTTC,CASSPLAADQETQYF
-,-,TRBV9,TRBJ1-5,14,TGTGCCAGCAGCGTAGGCAGGGTTGGTGGGCCCCAGCATTTT,CASSVGRVGGPQHF